These 27 T cell receptor beta chains originate from one sample sequenced in a study of patients and donors after allogeneic stem cell transplantation. TCRdb reanalysed the RT-PCR reads using MiXCR and keeps one entry per CDR3 protein. Here the sample spans under 30,000 distinct CDR3 sequences, roughly 30% being singletons. Sequencing was performed on blood, either unsorted or a sorted T cell fraction (not recorded which). These receptors were obtained from a human donor who was either an allogeneic HSCT recipient or a stem cell or donor lymphocyte infusion donor (not recorded which). It is not recorded whose cells these are; they may come from a transplant donor.

This clonotype came up a few times. The V gene is TRBV5-1, the J gene TRBJ1-1; possibly TRBD1 for D (6 bases). Germline V gene lookup returns CDR1 SGHRS and CDR2 YFSETQ. The CDR3 has 15 residues. With 0 bases removed from V and 1 base from J, the gap between germline ends came to 10 bases. CDR3 region: CASSLGQVRNTEAFF. The DNA for the CDR3 is TGCGCCAGCAGCTTGGGACAGGTCCGGAACACTGAAGCTTTCTTT.

This clonotype was observed a handful of times. This chain links TRBV20-1 with TRBJ1-6; TRBD1 matches 7 bases. Trimming cost V 3 bases and J 8 bases; bases outside gene matches: 10. Germline V gene data show CDR1 as DFQATT and CDR2 as SNEGSKA (reference sequence). The CDR3 loop spans 15 amino acids. The CDR3 protein is CSARVGGQFDSPLHF. The CDR3 DNA sequence: TGCAGTGCTAGGGTTGGGGGACAGTTTGATTCACCCCTCCACTTT.

This clonotype was counted a few times. The chain couples TRBV28 to TRBJ2-7; unclear D gene. V was cut by 3 bases and J by 3 bases, with 9 bases left in between. This CDR3 spans 13 amino acids. Germline V lookup: CDR1 MDHEN, CDR2 SYDVKM. CDR3 sequence (DNA): TGTGCCAGCAGTTTTGGCGCGCTCTACGAGCAGTACTTC. It specifies CASSFGALYEQYF.

The gene calls are TRBV4-2 and TRBJ1-1; D may be TRBD1 (6 bases). Germline-derived CDR1 and CDR2 are LGHNA and YNFKEQ. This CDR3 spans 16 amino acids. Trimming stripped 0 bases from V and 2 bases from J, with 13 bases between. CDR3 bases: TGTGCCAGCAGCCAAGATCCCTGGGGGGCAAACACTGAAGCTTTCTTT. Translated, it gives CASSQDPWGANTEAFF.

V and J are TRBV7-8 and TRBJ1-2; D remains ambiguous. In germline, CDR1 is SGHVS, CDR2 FQNEAQ. The CDR3 is 13 residues long. The V end lost 3 bases, the J end lost 4 bases, and 9 bases lay between the germline ends. The CDR3 loop is CASSFGNSYGYTF. The CDR3 DNA is TGTGCCAGCAGCTTCGGGAACAGCTATGGCTACACCTTC.

This clonotype was detected many times. CDR3 DNA: TGTGCCAGCAGTTTAGAGTGGGCGTGGGCTTTCTTT. Translating it yields CASSLEWAWAFF. This chain joins TRBV12-3 or TRBV12-4 and TRBJ1-1; no clear D. Trimming pared 1 base from V and 11 bases from J, leaving 11 bases between. The CDR3 contains 12 residues.

This clonotype has only a few counts. The rearrangement joins TRBV6-5 to TRBJ1-1, with D unresolved. The CDR3 is 14 residues long. Trimming took off 0 bases at V and 4 bases at J, with 9 bases between the two ends. Looked up from germline, CDR1 is MNHEY and CDR2 is SVGAGI. For the CDR3, the DNA is TGTGCCAGCAGTTACTCTTCGGGATTCACTGAAGCTTTCTTT. Protein sequence: CASSYSSGFTEAFF.

This clonotype came up a few times. V gene TRBV6-6 combines with J gene TRBJ1-4, with 8 bases fitting TRBD1. The V gene's germline CDR1 is MNHNY and CDR2 SVGAGI (reference sequence). This CDR3 has 15 amino acids. With V trimmed by 6 bases and J by 8 bases, 11 bases remained unmatched. CDR3: CASRSTGGGKEKLFF. CDR3 sequence (DNA): TGTGCCAGCAGATCAACAGGGGGAGGGAAGGAAAAACTGTTTTTT.

The J gene is TRBJ2-1, the V gene TRBV7-3; D is unresolved. This CDR3 contains 15 residues. Trimming removed 0 bases from V and 4 bases from J, with 10 bases in between. In germline, CDR1 is SGHTA, CDR2 FQGTGA. The CDR3 DNA sequence: TGTGCCAGCAGCTTAACGGCAGACACATACAATGAGCAGTTCTTC. This translates into CASSLTADTYNEQFF.

This chain links TRBV29-1 with TRBJ1-1, with a weak D call TRBD1 (6 bases). V lost 7 bases and J 1 base, leaving 16 bases between the germline ends. Germline V gives CDR1 SQVTM, CDR2 ANQGSEA. The CDR3 length is 14 residues. CDR3 region: CSAENRVGNTEAFF. DNA for the CDR3: TGCAGCGCAGAAAACAGGGTGGGGAACACTGAAGCTTTCTTT.

V gene TRBV19 combines with J gene TRBJ2-1; D possibly matches TRBD1 or TRBD2 (6 bases each). Germline V gene data show CDR1 as LNHDA and CDR2 as SQIVND (reference sequence). This CDR3 is 14 amino acids long. Trimming stripped 6 bases from V and 2 bases from J, with 11 bases between. The chain's CDR3 is CASRWGAPYNEQFF. CDR3 bases: TGTGCCAGTAGATGGGGGGCCCCCTACAATGAGCAGTTCTTC.

The chain carries TRBV29-1 and TRBJ1-1; D not certain. Trimming removed 6 bases at V and 9 bases at J, with 5 bases between. The CDR3 loop spans 8 amino acids. Germline V CDR1 and CDR2: SQVTM, ANQGSEA. DNA of the CDR3: TGCAGCGTGGGAAAAGCTTTCTTT. Its translation: CSVGKAFF.

In its sample, this clonotype was seen a few times. The chain recombines TRBV24-1 with TRBJ2-1, with 10 bases lining up with TRBD1. With V trimmed by 7 bases and J by 7 bases, 6 bases remained unmatched. Germline V CDR1 and CDR2: KGHDR, SFDVKD. This CDR3 comprises 14 residues. The CDR3 DNA reads as TGTGCCACCAGGGGACAGGGGTGGGGAAATGAGCAGTTCTTC. Its protein product is CATRGQGWGNEQFF.

This clonotype was seen many times. The genes are TRBV7-2 and TRBJ1-2; 9 bases fit TRBD1. Per the germline V gene, CDR1 is SGHTA and CDR2 is FQGNSA. After removal of 10 bases from V and 5 bases from J, the junction contained 8 bases not matched to a gene. The CDR3 loop spans 13 amino acids. Here the CDR3 DNA reads TGTGCCATCTCGGGACAGGGATCGTATGGCTACACCTTC. This gives the protein CAISGQGSYGYTF.

There are many counts of this clonotype. The V call is TRBV5-5, the J call TRBJ1-1, with 7 bases aligning to TRBD1. J lost 3 bases, V lost 1 base, and 3 bases had no gene match. The CDR3 has 14 residues. Germline lookup yields CDR1 SGHKS and CDR2 YYEKEE (reference sequence). CDR3 DNA sequence: TGTGCCAGCAGCTTGACAGGGGTGGACACTGAAGCTTTCTTT. This sequence encodes CASSLTGVDTEAFF.

V is TRBV20-1 and J is TRBJ2-7; the match to TRBD1 covers 7 bases. Germline V gene data show CDR1 as DFQATT and CDR2 as SNEGSKA (reference sequence). Trimming cost V 3 bases and J 2 bases; bases outside gene matches: 10. The CDR3 is 15 amino acids. CDR3 in amino acids: CSARAPTGPAYEQYF. DNA for the CDR3: TGCAGTGCTAGGGCCCCGACAGGGCCTGCCTACGAGCAGTACTTC.

This clonotype was recorded many times. The V gene is TRBV20-1, the J gene TRBJ1-2; a possible D gene is TRBD1 (5 bases). Trimming removed 3 bases from V and 7 bases from J, with 12 bases in between. Germline-derived CDR1 and CDR2 are DFQATT and SNEGSKA (reference sequence). The CDR3 is made up of 12 amino acids. Written as DNA, the CDR3 is TGCAGTGCTAGTAACAGGAACCGTGGCTACACCTTC. The encoded protein is CSASNRNRGYTF.

This clonotype was recorded a few times. The rearrangement uses TRBV6-5 and TRBJ2-2; D could derive from TRBD1 or TRBD2 (5 bases each). Trimming left V 7 bases short and J 0 bases short, with 12 bases between. Germline V lookup: CDR1 MNHEY, CDR2 SVGAGI. The CDR3 has 15 amino acids. CDR3 sequence: CASKGRRANTGELFF. DNA of the CDR3: TGTGCCAGCAAGGGACGCCGTGCGAACACCGGGGAGCTGTTTTTT.

This chain links TRBV20-1 with TRBJ1-2; the D is unclear. This CDR3 spans 12 amino acids. Germline lookup yields CDR1 DFQATT and CDR2 SNEGSKA (reference sequence). Trimming cost V 7 bases and J 1 base, with 10 bases left between them. The CDR3 region is CSVPQRNYGYTF. The CDR3 DNA follows: TGCAGTGTCCCCCAGCGTAACTATGGCTACACCTTC.

In this sample, this clonotype turned up a few times. V gene TRBV7-3 combines with J gene TRBJ2-5, with 7 positions matching TRBD2. CDR3 length: 14 residues. The trim removed 5 bases at V and 3 bases at J, leaving 6 bases unmatched. The germline CDR1 and CDR2 sequences are SGHTA and FQGTGA. The CDR3 sequence: CASSPVGGEETQYF. For the CDR3, the DNA is TGTGCCAGCAGCCCCGTTGGGGGGGAAGAGACCCAGTACTTC.

This clonotype was seen a few times. The chain has TRBV20-1 and TRBJ1-6; no reliable D call. Germline CDR1 is DFQATT and CDR2 is SNEGSKA (reference sequence). The CDR3 has 15 amino acids. Trimming took off 6 bases at V and 0 bases at J, with 12 bases between the two ends. The chain's CDR3 is CSAAQHLSYNSPLHF. The CDR3 DNA reads as TGCAGTGCCGCCCAACACCTCTCCTATAATTCACCCCTCCACTTT.

The chain is built from TRBV5-4 and TRBJ1-1; D may be TRBD1 (5 bases). The CDR3 extends over 13 amino acids. Germline loops: CDR1 SGHNT, CDR2 YYREEE (reference sequence). Trimming removed 2 bases from V and 3 bases from J, with 8 bases in between. CDR3 sequence: CASSFIRDTEAFF. CDR3 coding DNA: TGTGCCAGCAGCTTTATCAGGGACACTGAAGCTTTCTTT.

The gene calls are TRBV5-1 and TRBJ1-1; D gene ambiguous. V shed 0 bases and J shed 3 bases, with 12 bases lying between them. The CDR3 is 15 residues long. Germline V gene lookup returns CDR1 SGHRS and CDR2 YFSETQ. The DNA for the CDR3 is TGCGCCAGCAGCTTGGTGCGGTGGGAGGACACTGAAGCTTTCTTT. This sequence encodes CASSLVRWEDTEAFF.

This clonotype turned up a few times. V and J are TRBV12-3 or TRBV12-4 and TRBJ1-5, with D hard to call. The CDR3 runs to 13 residues. The V and J ends lost 3 bases and 5 bases respectively, with 8 bases between them. The CDR3 DNA reads TGTGCCAGCAGTTTGGGCAGTTATCAGCCCCAGCATTTT. Protein: CASSLGSYQPQHF.

There are many counts of this clonotype. This chain uses TRBV20-1 with TRBJ2-7; 8 positions match TRBD2. Germline V lookup: CDR1 DFQATT, CDR2 SNEGSKA (reference sequence). The CDR3 contains 13 residues. V lost 3 bases to trimming and J lost 6 bases; unmatched junction nucleotides: 7. The CDR3 DNA is TGCAGTGCTAGTAGCGGGGTAGCACGCGAGCAGTACTTC. Translating it yields CSASSGVAREQYF.

This clonotype has just a few counts. The chain uses TRBV5-6 and TRBJ2-3, with D unresolved. V lost 0 bases and J lost 6, with 11 bases in between. Germline values: CDR1 SGHDT, CDR2 YYEEEE. CDR3 length equals 14 residues. CDR3 coding DNA: TGTGCCAGCAGCTTGGTAGCCGTGGCGGATACGCAGTATTTT. Translated: CASSLVAVADTQYF.

Only a few counts were recorded for this clonotype. This chain connects TRBV4-2 to TRBJ1-1; tentative D call: TRBD1 (5 bases). Germline CDR1 is LGHNA and CDR2 is YNFKEQ. Trimming took off 1 base at V and 0 bases at J, with 9 bases between the two ends. CDR3 length: 15 residues. DNA for the CDR3: TGTGCCAGCAGCCAAGGGACATCCTTGAACACTGAAGCTTTCTTT. Translated, it gives CASSQGTSLNTEAFF.